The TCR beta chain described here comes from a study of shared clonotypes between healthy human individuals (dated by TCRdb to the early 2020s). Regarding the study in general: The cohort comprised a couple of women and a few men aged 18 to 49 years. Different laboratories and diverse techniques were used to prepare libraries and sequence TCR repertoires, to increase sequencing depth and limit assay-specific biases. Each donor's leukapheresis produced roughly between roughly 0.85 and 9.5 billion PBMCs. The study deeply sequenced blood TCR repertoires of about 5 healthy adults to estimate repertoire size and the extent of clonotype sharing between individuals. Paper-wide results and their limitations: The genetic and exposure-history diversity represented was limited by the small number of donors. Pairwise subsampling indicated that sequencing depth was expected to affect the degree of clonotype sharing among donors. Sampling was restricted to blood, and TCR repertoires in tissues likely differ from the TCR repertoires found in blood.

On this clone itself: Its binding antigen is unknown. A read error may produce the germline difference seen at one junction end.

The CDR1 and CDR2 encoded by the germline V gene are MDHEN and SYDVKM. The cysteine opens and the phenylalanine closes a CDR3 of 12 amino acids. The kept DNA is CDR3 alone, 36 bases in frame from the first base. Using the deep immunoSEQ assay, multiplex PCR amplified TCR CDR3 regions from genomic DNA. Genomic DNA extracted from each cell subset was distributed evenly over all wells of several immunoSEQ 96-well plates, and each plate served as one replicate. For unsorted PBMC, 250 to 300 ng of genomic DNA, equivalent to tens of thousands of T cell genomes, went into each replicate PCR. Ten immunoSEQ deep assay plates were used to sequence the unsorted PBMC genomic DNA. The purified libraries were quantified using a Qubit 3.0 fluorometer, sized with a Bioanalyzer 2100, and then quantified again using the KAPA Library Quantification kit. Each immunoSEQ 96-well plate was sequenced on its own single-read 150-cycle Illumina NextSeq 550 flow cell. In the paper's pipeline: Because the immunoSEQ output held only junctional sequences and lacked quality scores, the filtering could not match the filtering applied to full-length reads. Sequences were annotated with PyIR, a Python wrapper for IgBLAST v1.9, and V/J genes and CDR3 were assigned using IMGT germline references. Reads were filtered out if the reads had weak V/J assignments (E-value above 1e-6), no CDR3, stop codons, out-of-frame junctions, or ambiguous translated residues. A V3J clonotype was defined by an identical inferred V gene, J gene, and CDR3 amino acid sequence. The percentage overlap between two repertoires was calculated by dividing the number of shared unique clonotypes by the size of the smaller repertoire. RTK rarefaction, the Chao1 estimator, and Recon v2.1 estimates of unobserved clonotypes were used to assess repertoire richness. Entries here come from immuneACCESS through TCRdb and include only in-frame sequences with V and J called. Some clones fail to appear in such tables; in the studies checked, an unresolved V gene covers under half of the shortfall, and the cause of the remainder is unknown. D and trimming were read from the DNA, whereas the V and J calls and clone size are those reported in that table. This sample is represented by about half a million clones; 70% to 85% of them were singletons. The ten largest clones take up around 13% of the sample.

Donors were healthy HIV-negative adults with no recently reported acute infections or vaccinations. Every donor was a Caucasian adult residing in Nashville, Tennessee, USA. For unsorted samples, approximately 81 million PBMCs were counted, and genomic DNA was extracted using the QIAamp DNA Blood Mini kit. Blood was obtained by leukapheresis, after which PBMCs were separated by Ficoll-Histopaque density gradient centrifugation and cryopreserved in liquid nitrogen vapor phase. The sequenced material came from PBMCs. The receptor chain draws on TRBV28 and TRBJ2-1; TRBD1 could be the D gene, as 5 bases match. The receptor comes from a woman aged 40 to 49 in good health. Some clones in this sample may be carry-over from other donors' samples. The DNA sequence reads TGTGCCAGCAGTTTTTACCAGGGTCCAGAGATCTTC. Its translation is CASSFYQGPEIF.